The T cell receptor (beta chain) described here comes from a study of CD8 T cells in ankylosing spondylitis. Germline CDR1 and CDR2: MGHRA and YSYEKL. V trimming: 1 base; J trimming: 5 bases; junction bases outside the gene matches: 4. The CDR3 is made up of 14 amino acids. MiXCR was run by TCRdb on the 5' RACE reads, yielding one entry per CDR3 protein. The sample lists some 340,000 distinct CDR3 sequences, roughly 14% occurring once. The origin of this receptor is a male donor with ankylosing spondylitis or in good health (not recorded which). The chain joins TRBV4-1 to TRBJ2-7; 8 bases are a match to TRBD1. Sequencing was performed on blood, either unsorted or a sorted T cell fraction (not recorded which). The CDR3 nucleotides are TGCGCCAGCAGCCAAGCTCCGGGACAGGACGAGCAGTACTTC. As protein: CASSQAPGQDEQYF.